These T cell receptor beta chains were read from a single sample in a study of blood T cell repertoires in COVID-19. Sequenced by immunoSEQ multiplex PCR; TCRdb stores in-frame clones only, minus some. This sample has roughly 200,000 clones, with around 80% found just once. Input material: peripheral blood. The receptors originated from a woman older than 75 with COVID-19, enrolled during active disease. Each CDR3 is given with its conserved first and last residue. A D gene is named only where the DNA matches it firmly. Clone size is stated in some rows and not others, as once, few, many or a class when expanded.

v_call	j_call	d_call	clone_size	cdr3_nt	cdr3_aa
TRBV10-2	TRBJ2-1	.	.	TGCGCCAGTCTTAAGGAAGGGACTTCCGCGCCGCACTTCTTC	CASLKEGTSAPHFF
TRBV6-5	TRBJ2-5	.	.	TGTGCCAGCGCCAGCTCCCCGGGGGAGACCCAGTACTTC	CASASSPGETQYF
TRBV6-5	TRBJ2-4	.	.	TGTGCCAGCAGACCCCTTGGGGGGGCCAAAAACATTCAGTACTTC	CASRPLGGAKNIQYF
TRBV5-5	TRBJ1-1	.	once	TGTGCCAGCAGTCCAATCCCTGGAGGAGGTGAAGCTTTCTTT	CASSPIPGGGEAFF
TRBV18	TRBJ1-1	.	.	TGTGCCGGCCTCTTGAACCGGGACACTGAAGCTTTCTTT	CAGLLNRDTEAFF
TRBV6-2/TRBV6-3	TRBJ1-4	.	.	TGTGCCAGCAGCCATACCTATACCACAGGGAAAGAAAAACTGTTTTTT	CASSHTYTTGKEKLFF
TRBV7-2	TRBJ2-2	TRBD2	.	TGTGCCAGCAGCTTCGGCGGGAGAGGCACCGGGGAGCTGTTTTTT	CASSFGGRGTGELFF
TRBV18	TRBJ2-7	TRBD2	once	TGTGCCAGCTCACCAACGCGGGAGCCCTCCTACGAGCAGTACTTC	CASSPTREPSYEQYF
TRBV5-1	TRBJ1-1	.	few	TGCGCCAGCAGCTTGGTTCCGGACACGAACACTGAAGCTTTCTTT	CASSLVPDTNTEAFF
TRBV4-1	TRBJ2-7	.	.	TGCGCCAGCAGCCAAGGTTCCGGGAGCTACGAGCAGTACTTC	CASSQGSGSYEQYF
TRBV9	TRBJ1-6	.	.	TGTGCCAGCAGCGGATCCAGGGATTCACCCCTCCACTTT	CASSGSRDSPLHF
TRBV5-1	TRBJ2-5	TRBD1	.	TGCGCCAGCAGCAACCCGCAGGGGGCGCAAGAGACCCAGTACTTC	CASSNPQGAQETQYF
TRBV5-4	TRBJ2-3	TRBD2	.	TGTGCCAGCAGCCACGGACTAGCGGGGGCCCCGGGTACGCAGTATTTT	CASSHGLAGAPGTQYF
TRBV21-1	TRBJ2-6	.	.	TGTGCCAGCAGCATACGCCCCGGAGTAGCCCCAAGCTCTGGGGCCAACGTCCTGACTTTC	CASSIRPGVAPSSGANVLTF
TRBV5-1	TRBJ1-1	.	.	TGCGCCAGCAGCCCAACCCCGGGCACTGAAGCTTTCTTT	CASSPTPGTEAFF
TRBV2	TRBJ1-1	TRBD1	few	TGTGCCAGCAAGATACAGGGGGCAGGCACTGAAGCTTTCTTT	CASKIQGAGTEAFF
TRBV27	TRBJ1-2	.	.	TGTGCCAGCAGTTTTACGGTGAACTATGGCTACACCTTC	CASSFTVNYGYTF
TRBV5-6	TRBJ2-3	TRBD2	.	TGTGCCAGCAGCTTGGTTGCGGGAGCTCCAGATACGCAGTATTTT	CASSLVAGAPDTQYF
TRBV20-1	TRBJ1-1	.	.	TGCAGTGCTAAGGACAGCGAAGCTTTCTTT	CSAKDSEAFF
TRBV2	TRBJ2-1	.	once	TGTGCCAGCAGTATTGGTTGGTACGGTGGCAATGAGCAGTTCTTC	CASSIGWYGGNEQFF
TRBV20-1	TRBJ1-2	.	.	TGCAGTGCTAGAGTGGCAGGGGGCTACACCTTC	CSARVAGGYTF
TRBV19	TRBJ2-7	.	.	TGTGCCAGTAGTCCCCGTGCGGGGGCCTCCTACGAGCAGTACTTC	CASSPRAGASYEQYF
TRBV20-1	TRBJ2-1	.	few	TGCAGTGCACCCGACATTGAGCAGTTCTTC	CSAPDIEQFF
TRBV9	TRBJ2-5	.	.	TGTGCCAGCAGCGTAGCCCCAGGGGGGTTGAGGGAGACCCAGTACTTC	CASSVAPGGLRETQYF
TRBV6-1	TRBJ2-3	TRBD2	.	TGTGCCAGCAGTGGGACCCGGGGGGGCCCCACAGATACGCAGTATTTT	CASSGTRGGPTDTQYF